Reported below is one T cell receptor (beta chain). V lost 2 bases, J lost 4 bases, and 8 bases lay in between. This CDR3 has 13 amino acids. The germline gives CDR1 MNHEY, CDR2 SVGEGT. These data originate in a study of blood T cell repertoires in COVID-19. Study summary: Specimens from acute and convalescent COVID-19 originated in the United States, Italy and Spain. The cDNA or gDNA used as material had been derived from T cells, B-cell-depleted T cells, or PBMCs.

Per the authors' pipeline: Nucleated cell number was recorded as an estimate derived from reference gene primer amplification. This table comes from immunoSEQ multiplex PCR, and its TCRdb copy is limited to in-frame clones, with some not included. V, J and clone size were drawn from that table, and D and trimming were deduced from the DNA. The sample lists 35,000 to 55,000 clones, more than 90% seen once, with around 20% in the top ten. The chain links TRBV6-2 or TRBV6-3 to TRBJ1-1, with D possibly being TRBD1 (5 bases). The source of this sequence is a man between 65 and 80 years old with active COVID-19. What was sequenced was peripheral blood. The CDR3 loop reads CASSYGGITEAFF. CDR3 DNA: TGTGCCAGCAGTTACGGGGGGATCACTGAAGCTTTCTTT.